This T cell receptor (beta chain) was identified during a study of read filtering for tumor transcriptome and immune sequencing. Broader study findings: About 77% of IR-seq clonotypes had a single read, yet these held around 4% of reads.

CDR3 length: 15 residues. Trimming removed 4 bases at V and 0 bases at J, with 11 bases between. Germline V gene lookup returns CDR1 MGHDK and CDR2 SYGVNS. Ten or more counts support this clonotype. Its specificity is unknown. The library was built from roughly 400 ng RNA with molecular barcoded adaptors for alpha/delta and beta/gamma chains. Via MiXCR, TCRdb re-called the reads, giving one row per CDR3 protein. The sample lists about 50,000 distinct CDR3 sequences; 20% were seen once. The receptor's source is a donor at least 40 years old with multiple myeloma. The gene calls are TRBV25-1 and TRBJ2-3; possible D gene TRBD2, 6 bases. Sequenced: a population of CD138-negative cells sorted from bone marrow. CDR3 sequence (DNA): TGTGCCAGCAGTGTCGGGCGGGGAAGCACAGATACGCAGTATTTT. Amino acid sequence: CASSVGRGSTDTQYF.